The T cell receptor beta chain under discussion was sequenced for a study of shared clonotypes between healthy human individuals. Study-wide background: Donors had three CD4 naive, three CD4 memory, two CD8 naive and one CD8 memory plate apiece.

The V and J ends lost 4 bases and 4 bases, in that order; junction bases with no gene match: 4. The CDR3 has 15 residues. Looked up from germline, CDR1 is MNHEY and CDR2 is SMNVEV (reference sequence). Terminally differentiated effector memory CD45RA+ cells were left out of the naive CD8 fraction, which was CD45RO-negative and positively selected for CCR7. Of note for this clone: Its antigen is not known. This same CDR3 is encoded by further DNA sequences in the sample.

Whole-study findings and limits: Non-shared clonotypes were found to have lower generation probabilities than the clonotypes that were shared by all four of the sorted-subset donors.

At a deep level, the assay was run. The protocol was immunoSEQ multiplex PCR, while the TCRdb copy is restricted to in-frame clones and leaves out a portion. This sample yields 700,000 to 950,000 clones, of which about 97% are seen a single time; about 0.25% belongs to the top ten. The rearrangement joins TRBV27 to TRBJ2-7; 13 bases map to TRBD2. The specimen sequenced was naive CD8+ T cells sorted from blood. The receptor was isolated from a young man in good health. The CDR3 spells CASSSGTSGIYEQYF. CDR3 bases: TGTGCCAGCAGTTCTGGGACTAGCGGGATATACGAGCAGTACTTC.